The text below deals with one TCR beta chain. Its antigen is unknown. This sample was included in a study of regulatory dendritic cells for organ transplantation. Whole-study context: Regulatory dendritic cells came from monocytes given vitamin D3 and IL-10. Points from the study as a whole: Memory CD8+ clonal expansion seemed more limited with regulatory than mature dendritic cells.

Assay: immunoSEQ multiplex PCR; the TCRdb copy retains only in-frame clones and omits some. Here the sample spans over 10,000 clones, about 70% being singletons. CFSE-labeled sorted T cells met regulatory or mature dendritic cells for around five days. Trimming cost V 7 bases and J 9 bases, with 16 bases left between them. Per the germline V gene, CDR1 is ENHRY and CDR2 is SYGVKD. This CDR3 contains 13 residues. The V gene is TRBV10-3, the J gene TRBJ2-1, with D possibly being TRBD2 (5 bases). This TCR was sampled from a human donor in good health. Source material: naive CD4+ T cells from blood cultured with regulatory dendritic cells. The subset here: CD45RA+ naive T cells. The CDR3 DNA sequence: TGTGCCATCAACGAGAGGGAACGGGGTGAGCAGTTCTTC. As protein: CAINERERGEQFF.